The 6 T cell receptor beta chains below all came from one sample that was sequenced in a study of blood T cell repertoires in COVID-19. Generated by immunoSEQ multiplex PCR, the TCRdb table keeps only in-frame clones and is missing some. The sample contains 190,000 or so clones, over 75% of which appear only once. The sample consisted of peripheral blood. These receptors were collected from a woman of 80 years or more with acute or convalescent COVID-19.

This chain connects TRBV14 to TRBJ2-2, with TRBD2 matching 12 bases. Trimming took 4 bases from V and 3 from J; bases not matched to a gene: 3. This CDR3 is built from 16 residues. Germline V gene data show CDR1 as SGHDN and CDR2 as FVKESK. The CDR3 sequence is CASSLRLAGDTGELFF. CDR3 sequence (DNA): TGTGCCAGCAGCCTAAGACTAGCGGGAGACACCGGGGAGCTGTTTTTT.

The chain is built from TRBV18 and TRBJ2-5; D may be TRBD1 (6 bases). This CDR3 spans 14 amino acids. The V end was cut by 6 bases, the J end by 3 bases, with 14 bases between. Germline V gene data show CDR1 as KGHSH and CDR2 as LQKENI. CDR3 DNA sequence: TGTGCCAGCTCCCCTGGACAGTGGGAAGAGACCCAGTACTTC. This sequence encodes CASSPGQWEETQYF.

The genes are TRBV18 and TRBJ2-2; TRBD1 agrees at 7 bases. Trimming at V came to 2 bases and at J to 7 bases, leaving 10 bases not matched to a gene. CDR3 length: 16 residues. Germline CDR1 KGHSH, CDR2 LQKENI. For the CDR3, the DNA is TGTGCCAGCTCACCAGGCACAAGGGGGCAAGTCGGGGAGCTGTTTTTT. Translated: CASSPGTRGQVGELFF. Full variable domain (outside the CDR3, taken from reference TRBV18 and TRBJ2-2): NAGVMQNPRHLVRRRGQEARLRCSPMKGHSHVYWYRQLPEEGLKFMVYLQKENIIDESGMPKERFSAEFPKEGPSILRIQQVVRGDSAAYFCASSPGTRGQVGELFFGEGSRLTVL.

CDR3 in DNA: TGTGCCAGCAGCTTAGAGAGACTCTCCACCAATGAGCAGTTCTTC. Translating it yields CASSLERLSTNEQFF. The chain recombines TRBV7-2 with TRBJ2-1; no reliable D call. This CDR3 comprises 15 residues. Between the trimmed V and J ends, which lost 1 base and 6 bases, there was a span of 13 bases. Germline V gene data show CDR1 as SGHTA and CDR2 as FQGNSA.

The rearrangement joins TRBV5-5 to TRBJ2-2; 14 nucleotides match TRBD2. Germline lookup yields CDR1 SGHKS and CDR2 YYEKEE (reference sequence). The CDR3 has 16 amino acids. J was trimmed by 5 bases and V by 3 bases; bases with no gene match: 3. Written as DNA, the CDR3 is TGTGCCAGCAGCTACGGACTAGCGGGAGGAACCGGGGAGCTGTTTTTT. This codes for CASSYGLAGGTGELFF.

The chain couples TRBV9 to TRBJ2-3; D remains unclear. The CDR3 has 18 residues. Trimming removed 0 bases at V and 0 bases at J, with 17 bases between. CDR1 is SGDLS, CDR2 YYNGEE, per germline. The CDR3 here is CASSVDPGSRSSTDTQYF. CDR3 coding DNA: TGTGCCAGCAGCGTAGACCCGGGTTCTCGGTCTAGCACAGATACGCAGTATTTT.